The present entry profiles one T cell receptor (beta chain) with its context. Sequencing was performed with immunoSEQ multiplex PCR; in TCRdb, only in-frame clones are kept and a portion is missing. Of 55,000 to 80,000 clones in the sample, roughly 93% were seen once. The source of the sample is a study of technical replicates of blood from a handful of donors. The V gene's germline CDR1 is MNHEY and CDR2 SVGAGI. The length of the CDR3 is 15 residues. V lost 7 bases and J 0 bases, leaving 13 bases between the germline ends. The sample comprised T cells isolated from PBMCs. The TCR was taken from a human donor in good health. The V and J genes are TRBV6-5 and TRBJ1-5, with a possible D match to TRBD1 (6 bases). CDR3 residues: CASTPDRFSNQPQHF. The CDR3 DNA follows: TGTGCCAGCACCCCGGACAGATTTAGCAATCAGCCCCAGCATTTT.